A selection of T cell receptor beta chains follows, all from one sample in a study of identical twins. TCRdb ran MiXCR on the 5' RACE reads and lists one entry per CDR3 protein. This table has approximately 220,000 distinct CDR3 sequences, more than 6.5% appearing once. This sample was also put to use in a study of yellow fever vaccine responses in identical twins.

Sequenced: memory (CD45RO+) T cells sorted from blood. Every receptor here comes from a woman aged 18 to 35 in good health. Each CDR3 is given with its conserved first and last residue. The D gene is left open where the match is weak. Clone size is not always given. Where it is, it says once, few, many or a class for expanded clones.

d_gene	abundance	v_gene	j_gene	CDR3aa	CDR3nt
-	many	TRBV6-2/TRBV6-3	TRBJ2-7	CASFAGQEQYF	TGTGCCAGCTTCGCAGGTCAAGAGCAGTACTTC
-	few	TRBV6-1	TRBJ2-7	CASSRELDNSYEQYF	TGTGCCAGCAGCCGAGAATTGGACAACTCCTACGAGCAGTACTTC
-	few	TRBV6-5	TRBJ2-5	CASSNLWAYQETQYF	TGTGCCAGCAGTAACCTATGGGCCTACCAAGAGACCCAGTACTTC
TRBD2	many	TRBV3-1	TRBJ2-1	CASSRLQRVRGDNEQFF	TGTGCCAGCAGCCGACTCCAGAGGGTGCGGGGGGACAATGAGCAGTTCTTC
-	many	TRBV9	TRBJ2-3	CASSPRDPDTQYF	TGTGCCAGCAGCCCCCGAGACCCAGATACGCAGTATTTT
TRBD2	many	TRBV6-2/TRBV6-3	TRBJ2-7	CASSSGTSSDEQYF	TGTGCCAGCAGTTCCGGGACTAGCTCCGACGAGCAGTACTTC
TRBD2	-	TRBV6-1	TRBJ2-5	CASKASGGVQETQYF	TGTGCCAGCAAAGCTAGCGGGGGGGTACAAGAGACCCAGTACTTC
-	many	TRBV4-2	TRBJ2-7	CASSQIRGTEGVGDEQYF	TGTGCCAGCAGCCAAATACGGGGCACTGAGGGGGTCGGGGACGAGCAGTACTTC
-	many	TRBV7-2	TRBJ2-3	CASSWGTDTQYF	TGTGCCAGCAGCTGGGGCACAGATACGCAGTATTTT
TRBD1	few	TRBV20-1	TRBJ2-3	CSARDGQGAQDTQYF	TGCAGTGCTAGAGATGGGCAGGGGGCGCAAGATACGCAGTATTTT
-	many	TRBV29-1	TRBJ2-3	CSVEGGASTDTQYF	TGCAGCGTTGAGGGGGGGGCTAGCACAGATACGCAGTATTTT
TRBD2	many	TRBV4-3	TRBJ2-3	CASIHREGRQYF	TGCGCCAGCATCCACCGGGAGGGGCGGCAGTATTTT
TRBD2	-	TRBV20-1	TRBJ2-7	CRAIAGGRYEQYF	TGCAGGGCCATAGCGGGGGGAAGGTACGAGCAGTACTTC
-	many	TRBV5-1	TRBJ2-6	CASSLADSGANVLTF	TGCGCCAGCAGCTTGGCCGACTCTGGGGCCAACGTCCTGACTTTC
-	many	TRBV6-1	TRBJ2-3	CASSEQTGSTDTQYF	TGTGCCAGCAGTGAACAAACGGGTAGCACAGATACGCAGTATTTT
TRBD2	many	TRBV12-3/TRBV12-4	TRBJ2-7	CASSPGLGPYEQYF	TGTGCCAGCAGTCCGGGACTAGGTCCATACGAGCAGTACTTC
-	few	TRBV24-1	TRBJ1-3	CATSETQGTGNTIYF	TGTGCCACCAGTGAGACACAGGGAACTGGAAACACCATATATTTT
TRBD1	many	TRBV14	TRBJ2-7	CASSRQGGSYEQYF	TGTGCCAGCAGCCGACAGGGTGGGTCCTACGAGCAGTACTTC
-	few	TRBV18	TRBJ1-2	CASSRQSNYGYTF	TGTGCCAGCTCACGACAGAGTAACTATGGCTACACCTTC
-	few	TRBV5-1	TRBJ2-5	CASSLDGRGETQYF	TGCGCCAGCAGCTTGGACGGTAGGGGAGAGACCCAGTACTTC
TRBD2	-	TRBV11-2	TRBJ2-3	CASSLVPRTSGGGAPTDTQYF	TGTGCCAGCAGCTTAGTCCCCCGCACTAGCGGGGGGGGCGCACCTACAGATACGCAGTATTTT
-	many	TRBV6-1	TRBJ2-1	CASRPIASALKNEQFF	TGTGCCAGCAGACCCATAGCTAGCGCCCTGAAAAATGAGCAGTTCTTC
TRBD2	-	TRBV15	TRBJ2-3	CATSRGGSGGADTQYF	TGTGCCACCAGCAGAGGAGGGAGCGGGGGTGCAGATACGCAGTATTTT
-	many	TRBV4-3	TRBJ1-5	CASSQVGGSNQPQHF	TGCGCCAGCAGCCAAGTTGGAGGAAGCAATCAGCCCCAGCATTTT
TRBD2	few	TRBV7-9	TRBJ2-1	CASSGQTSGKLNEQFF	TGTGCCAGCAGCGGTCAGACTAGCGGGAAGTTAAATGAGCAGTTCTTC
-	-	TRBV20-1	TRBJ1-2	CSARLPQVYGYTF	TGCAGTGCTAGACTGCCCCAGGTCTATGGCTACACCTTC
TRBD1	-	TRBV6-1	TRBJ2-2	CASSERTGGSGELFF	TGTGCCAGCAGTGAACGGACAGGGGGCTCCGGGGAGCTGTTTTTT
-	-	TRBV5-1	TRBJ2-5	CASSLGHGEETQYF	TGCGCCAGCAGCTTGGGCCATGGGGAAGAGACCCAGTACTTC
TRBD2	-	TRBV28	TRBJ2-7	CASQSGSSYEQYF	TGTGCCAGTCAAAGCGGGAGCTCCTACGAGCAGTACTTC
-	many	TRBV3-1	TRBJ1-2	CASSQDLYGYTF	TGTGCCAGCAGCCAAGATCTTTATGGCTACACCTTC
TRBD1	many	TRBV12-5	TRBJ2-7	CASGLDRGYEQYF	TGTGCTAGTGGTTTGGACAGGGGCTACGAGCAGTACTTC
TRBD2	many	TRBV28	TRBJ2-5	CASSSLAGGGETQYF	TGTGCCAGCAGTTCACTAGCGGGGGGAGGAGAGACCCAGTACTTC
-	few	TRBV19	TRBJ2-4	CASSIDHGGRKIAKNIQYF	TGTGCCAGTAGTATAGATCATGGGGGACGGAAGATAGCCAAAAACATTCAGTACTTC
-	-	TRBV7-3	TRBJ2-1	CASSLRRGGNEQFF	TGTGCCAGCAGCTTGCGAAGGGGTGGCAATGAGCAGTTCTTC
TRBD2	many	TRBV6-4	TRBJ2-1	CASSDSTSGSYNEQFF	TGTGCCAGCAGTGACTCGACTAGCGGCTCCTACAATGAGCAGTTCTTC
TRBD2	many	TRBV18	TRBJ2-1	CASSPLAGVYNEQFF	TGTGCCAGCTCACCTCTAGCGGGAGTGTACAATGAGCAGTTCTTC
TRBD1	few	TRBV28	TRBJ2-7	CASSSGGTGHSYEQYF	TGTGCCAGCAGTTCAGGGGGGACAGGCCACTCCTACGAGCAGTACTTC
-	-	TRBV20-1	TRBJ2-5	CSALYRDQETQYF	TGCAGTGCTTTGTACAGGGACCAAGAGACCCAGTACTTC